The 22 T cell receptor beta chains presented below share a single source sample, sequenced in a study of blood T cells in healthy people across ages. PCR was performed a second time for about 6 to 11 cycles using a sample-barcoded 5' primer and a J-beta primer mix. A single record per CDR3 protein comes from TCRdb applying MiXCR to the 5' RACE reads. The table shows about 810,000 distinct CDR3 sequences, with under 40% occurring only once. Sequenced material: blood. The receptors were gathered from a young man in good health.

The V call is TRBV6-2 or TRBV6-3, the J call TRBJ2-3; D call uncertain. Trimming shortened V by 6 bases and J by 2 bases, and 12 bases separated the two germline ends. CDR1 MNHEY and CDR2 SVGEGT come from the germline V gene. The CDR3 has 14 amino acids. The CDR3 spells CASRALLTTDTQYF. DNA of the CDR3: TGTGCCAGCAGAGCCTTACTTACCACAGATACGCAGTATTTT.

This clonotype was detected only a few times. The rearrangement uses TRBV20-1 and TRBJ1-5, with 8 bases aligning to TRBD1. This CDR3 has 13 amino acids. V trimming: 7 bases; J trimming: 2 bases; junction bases outside the gene matches: 4. Germline V CDR1 and CDR2: DFQATT, SNEGSKA (reference sequence). The CDR3 sequence: CSVDRERNQPQHF. CDR3 nucleotides: TGCAGTGTGGACAGGGAGCGCAATCAGCCCCAGCATTTT.

The chain uses TRBV6-2 or TRBV6-3 and TRBJ2-1, with TRBD2 matching over 11 bases. CDR1 is MNHEY and CDR2 is SVGEGT in the germline V gene. The V and J ends lost 10 bases and 4 bases, in that order; junction bases with no gene match: 12. The CDR3 length is 16 residues. The chain's CDR3 is CAIARASGGTYNEQFF. CDR3 DNA sequence: TGTGCCATTGCAAGGGCTAGCGGGGGGACATACAATGAGCAGTTCTTC.

The chain employs TRBV30 and TRBJ1-5; D is undetermined. This CDR3 is built from 14 residues. CDR1 is GTSNPN, CDR2 SVGIG, per germline (reference sequence). The V end lost 0 bases, the J end lost 6 bases, and 12 bases lay between the germline ends. CDR3 region: CAWSVGGLGQPQHF. CDR3 in DNA: TGTGCCTGGAGTGTGGGAGGGTTGGGTCAGCCCCAGCATTTT.

The chain is built from TRBV7-6 and TRBJ2-1; 11 bases agree with TRBD2. Germline V gives CDR1 SGHVS, CDR2 FNYEAQ. This CDR3 has 15 amino acids. Unmatched junction bases numbered 5, after V lost 1 base and J lost 9 bases. The CDR3 sequence is CASSLESSGGVEQFF. CDR3 in DNA: TGTGCCAGCAGCTTAGAGAGTAGCGGGGGGGTTGAGCAGTTCTTC.

The chain combines TRBV27 with TRBJ2-1; 13 bases fit TRBD2. V was pared by 8 bases and J by 10 bases, with 14 bases of the junction left unmatched. Germline lookup yields CDR1 MNHEY and CDR2 SMNVEV (reference sequence). The CDR3 loop spans 16 amino acids. CDR3 residues: CASAILGTSGVQEQFF. The CDR3 bases are TGTGCCAGCGCAATCTTAGGGACTAGCGGGGTGCAGGAGCAGTTCTTC.

The V call is TRBV7-2, the J call TRBJ2-5; unclear D gene. The ends were cut back, 5 bases at V and 3 bases at J, with 10 bases in the middle. The CDR3 is 13 amino acids. In germline, CDR1 is SGHTA, CDR2 FQGNSA. The CDR3 DNA reads TGTGCCAGCAGCCTCCCCTTGGAAGAGACCCAGTACTTC. This codes for CASSLPLEETQYF.

The chain uses TRBV6-5 and TRBJ2-5; 9 bases are a match to TRBD1. Trimming cost V 2 bases and J 1 base; bases outside gene matches: 11. In germline, CDR1 is MNHEY, CDR2 SVGAGI. The CDR3 covers 18 residues. For the CDR3, the DNA is TGTGCCAGCAGTTACGGGGGACAGGGAGACGCTACCCAAGAGACCCAGTACTTC. Its protein product is CASSYGGQGDATQETQYF.

V usage is TRBV20-1 and J usage is TRBJ2-1; 11 bases agree with TRBD2. Germline V CDR1 and CDR2: DFQATT, SNEGSKA (reference sequence). The V and J ends lost 0 bases and 3 bases, in that order; junction bases with no gene match: 1. CDR3 length: 15 amino acids. The CDR3 nucleotides read TGCAGTGCTAGAGACGGGACTAGCGGCTACAATGAGCAGTTCTTC. It encodes CSARDGTSGYNEQFF.

This chain uses TRBV4-1 with TRBJ1-1; TRBD1 agrees at 8 bases. Germline CDR1 is MGHRA and CDR2 is YSYEKL. This CDR3 is built from 15 residues. The junction had 8 bases not matched to a gene; V was cut back by 4 bases and J by 4 bases. This CDR3 is CASSLTGQGGTEAFF. The CDR3 DNA is TGCGCCAGCAGCCTCACTGGACAGGGAGGCACTGAAGCTTTCTTT.

This clonotype has at least ten counts. V and J are TRBV12-3 or TRBV12-4 and TRBJ2-3; 7 bases map to TRBD1. Germline trimming cut 6 bases from V and 0 bases from J; bases unmatched to any gene: 3. The CDR3 has 14 residues. Written as DNA, the CDR3 is TGTGCCAGCAGCTGGGGACAGAGCACAGATACGCAGTATTTT. This codes for CASSWGQSTDTQYF.

The chain carries TRBV15 and TRBJ2-7; possibly TRBD2 for D (6 bases). Germline V gives CDR1 LNHNV, CDR2 YYDKDF (reference sequence). V was pared by 2 bases and J by 5 bases, with 10 bases between. The CDR3 has 13 amino acids. The CDR3 sequence is CATSRSGGDEQYF. As DNA, the CDR3 is TGTGCCACCAGCAGATCCGGCGGGGACGAGCAGTACTTC.

Many counts were recorded for this clonotype. The chain's CDR3 is CSVATGDPYEQYF. CDR3 nucleotides: TGCAGCGTTGCGACAGGGGATCCCTACGAGCAGTACTTC. The V gene is TRBV29-1, the J gene TRBJ2-7; 8 bases fit TRBD1. Germline V gene lookup returns CDR1 SQVTM and CDR2 ANQGSEA. Trimming at V came to 4 bases and at J to 2 bases, leaving 4 bases not matched to a gene. This CDR3 has 13 residues.

The rearrangement joins TRBV4-3 to TRBJ2-1; 14 nucleotides agree with TRBD2. V gave up 3 bases and J gave up 8 bases; unmatched junction bases: 6. The CDR3 is 16 residues long. Germline values: CDR1 LGHNA, CDR2 YSLEER. CDR3 DNA: TGCGCCAGCAGCCACGGACTAGCGGGGGGCGGGGATGAGCAGTTCTTC. Translating gives CASSHGLAGGGDEQFF.

The sample holds one count of this clonotype. This chain uses TRBV5-1 with TRBJ2-7; D may match TRBD1 or TRBD2 (5 bases each). V was trimmed by 5 bases and J by 7 bases, leaving 19 bases between them. The CDR3 has 14 amino acids. In germline, CDR1 is SGHRS, CDR2 YFSETQ. The CDR3 sequence: CASRGAARGNEQYF. CDR3 sequence (DNA): TGCGCCAGCAGGGGAGCGGCGAGGGGAAATGAGCAGTACTTC.

This clonotype was counted a few times. The CDR3 loop reads CASSPGTGANQPQHF. The CDR3 region has the DNA TGTGCCAGCAGTCCCGGGACAGGCGCCAATCAGCCCCAGCATTTT. The V and J genes are TRBV11-1 and TRBJ1-5; 8 bases are shared with TRBD1. J was trimmed by 3 bases and V by 6 bases; bases with no gene match: 7. The CDR3 runs 15 residues. Germline V CDR1 and CDR2: SGHAT, FQDESV (reference sequence).

With regard to this clonotype: This may arise from a read error, as a much more abundant clone is one base away. V and J are TRBV10-3 and TRBJ2-3, with 9 bases fitting TRBD2. CDR3 length: 14 residues. Germline-derived CDR1 and CDR2 are ENHRY and SYGVKD. The CDR3 coding sequence is TGTGCCACCCGCGGTAGCGGGAGCATAGATACGCAGTATTTT. It encodes CATRGSGSIDTQYF.

This clonotype was seen ten or more times. The chain carries TRBV12-3 or TRBV12-4 and TRBJ2-5, with 8 bases aligning to TRBD2. Unmatched junction bases numbered 9, after V lost 7 bases and J lost 2 bases. The CDR3 covers 15 residues. The CDR3 region is CASTWTSSGQETQYF. For the CDR3, the DNA is TGTGCCAGCACCTGGACTAGCTCAGGGCAAGAGACCCAGTACTTC.

The V and J genes are TRBV29-1 and TRBJ1-1; D remains ambiguous. The CDR3 runs to 13 residues. Germline V gene sequence: CDR1 SQVTM, CDR2 ANQGSEA. V lost 7 bases and J 1 base, leaving 13 bases between the germline ends. The CDR3 loop is CSAGRESNTEAFF. For the CDR3, the DNA is TGCAGCGCCGGCCGGGAATCGAACACTGAAGCTTTCTTT. Filled out from reference TRBV29-1 and TRBJ1-1, the complete variable domain reads SAVISQKPSRDICQRGTSLTIQCQVDSQVTMMFWYRQQPGQSLTLIATANQGSEATYESGFVIDKFPISRPNLTFSTLTVSNMSPEDSSIYLCSAGRESNTEAFFGQGTRLTVV.

The chain carries TRBV7-9 and TRBJ2-2; no firm D call. Trimming cost V 3 bases and J 4 bases, with 21 bases left between them. CDR3 length: 18 amino acids. CDR1 SEHNR and CDR2 FQNEAQ come from the germline V gene (reference sequence). CDR3 loop: CASSFPDAWVVSTGELFF. The CDR3 DNA sequence: TGTGCCAGCAGCTTCCCTGATGCCTGGGTGGTGAGCACCGGGGAGCTGTTTTTT.

This clonotype has only a few counts. This sequence joins TRBV15 and TRBJ1-2; D may be TRBD1 (5 bases). V was cut by 4 bases and J by 10 bases, with 10 bases left in between. Germline CDR1 LNHNV, CDR2 YYDKDF (reference sequence). This CDR3 region has 11 residues. The CDR3 loop reads CATSISQDYTF. The CDR3 bases are TGTGCCACCAGCATCTCACAGGACTACACCTTC.

Only a few counts were recorded for this clonotype. V and J are TRBV12-3 or TRBV12-4 and TRBJ2-5, with TRBD1 matching 8 bases. This CDR3 has 13 residues. The V and J ends lost 6 bases and 11 bases, in that order; junction bases with no gene match: 11. CDR3 DNA: TGTGCCAGCAGCGGGCCGGGACAGGTGAAGCAGTACTTC. Its protein product is CASSGPGQVKQYF.